This T cell receptor (beta chain) was recorded in a study of blood T cell repertoires in COVID-19. Study as a whole: The United States, Italy and Spain provided the acute and convalescent COVID-19 samples. Sources were T cells, B-cell-depleted T cells, or PBMCs; the material itself was cDNA or gDNA.

Followed over time, Seattle patients had been enrolled while infection was active. CDR1 GTSNPN and CDR2 SVGIG come from the germline V gene (reference sequence). The CDR3 sequence is 14 residues long. Per the study methods: Amplification of reference gene primers was used by the study to estimate nucleated cell counts. The protocol was immunoSEQ multiplex PCR, while the TCRdb copy is restricted to in-frame clones and leaves out a portion. The V and J calls and clone size were taken over from that table, and D and trimming were inferred from the DNA. The sample records 150,000 to 200,000 clones, roughly 90% being singletons.

This chain uses TRBV30 with TRBJ2-7, with D possibly matching TRBD2 (6 bases). The specimen sequenced was peripheral blood. This clonotype was sampled from a man aged 30-40 years with COVID-19, enrolled during active disease. CDR3 protein: CAAKIGGFTYEQYF. The CDR3 DNA follows: TGTGCAGCAAAGATCGGGGGATTCACCTACGAGCAGTACTTC.